The rows below give T cell receptor beta chains drawn from one sample of a study of blood T cell repertoires in COVID-19. This table comes from immunoSEQ multiplex PCR, and its TCRdb copy is limited to in-frame clones, with some not included. In the table there are approximately 130,000 clones, 75% to 85% of which are singletons. The sequencing input was peripheral blood. Receptors were obtained from an elderly man with acute or convalescent COVID-19. Each CDR3 is given with its conserved first and last residue. The D gene is left open where the match is weak. Not all rows give a size; the values are once, few, many and, for expanded clones, a class.

V gene: TRBV9
clone size: few
J gene: TRBJ2-1
D gene: .
CDR3 protein: CASNQQGVYNEQFF
CDR3 DNA: TGTGCCAGCAACCAACAGGGAGTCTACAATGAGCAGTTCTTC

V gene: TRBV15
clone size: .
J gene: TRBJ2-2
D gene: .
CDR3 protein: CATSRDLYTGELFF
CDR3 DNA: TGTGCCACCAGCAGAGATCTGTACACCGGGGAGCTGTTTTTT

V gene: TRBV2
clone size: .
J gene: TRBJ2-2
D gene: .
CDR3 protein: CASRYLGAGELFF
CDR3 DNA: TGTGCCAGCAGATACCTAGGGGCGGGGGAGCTGTTTTTT

V gene: TRBV28
clone size: .
J gene: TRBJ1-2
D gene: TRBD1
CDR3 protein: CASSQDRVGYGYTF
CDR3 DNA: TGTGCCAGCAGCCAGGACAGGGTTGGCTATGGCTACACCTTC

V gene: TRBV30
clone size: .
J gene: TRBJ1-4
D gene: .
CDR3 protein: CAWSARNEKLFF
CDR3 DNA: TGTGCCTGGAGTGCCCGTAATGAAAAACTGTTTTTT

V gene: TRBV28
clone size: .
J gene: TRBJ2-5
D gene: .
CDR3 protein: CASRRQRQETQYF
CDR3 DNA: TGTGCCAGCAGAAGACAGCGACAAGAGACCCAGTACTTC

V gene: TRBV18
clone size: .
J gene: TRBJ1-2
D gene: TRBD1
CDR3 protein: CASSPPGQGFYGYTF
CDR3 DNA: TGTGCCAGCTCACCTCCGGGACAGGGATTCTATGGCTACACCTTC

V gene: TRBV29-1
clone size: few
J gene: TRBJ1-2
D gene: TRBD1
CDR3 protein: CSVGGGQGYGYTF
CDR3 DNA: TGCAGCGTCGGAGGCGGACAGGGGTATGGCTACACCTTC

V gene: TRBV2
clone size: .
J gene: TRBJ2-3
D gene: .
CDR3 protein: CASRSADTQYF
CDR3 DNA: TGTGCCAGCAGAAGCGCAGATACGCAGTATTTT

V gene: TRBV18
clone size: .
J gene: TRBJ2-1
D gene: TRBD2
CDR3 protein: CASSTAGTSGYNEQFF
CDR3 DNA: TGTGCCAGCTCAACCGCCGGGACTAGCGGGTACAATGAGCAGTTCTTC

V gene: TRBV4-2
clone size: .
J gene: TRBJ2-3
D gene: .
CDR3 protein: CASSQGLPDTQYF
CDR3 DNA: TGTGCCAGCAGCCAAGGGCTCCCAGATACGCAGTATTTT

V gene: TRBV7-9
clone size: many
J gene: TRBJ1-3
D gene: .
CDR3 protein: CASSWGLAGNTIYF
CDR3 DNA: TGTGCCAGCAGCTGGGGCCTCGCTGGAAACACCATATATTTT

V gene: TRBV5-4
clone size: .
J gene: TRBJ2-5
D gene: .
CDR3 protein: CASSLGAQSQETQYF
CDR3 DNA: TGTGCCAGCAGCTTGGGGGCGCAGTCCCAAGAGACCCAGTACTTC

V gene: TRBV7-9
clone size: .
J gene: TRBJ1-1
D gene: .
CDR3 protein: CASSHNLPEAFF
CDR3 DNA: TGTGCCAGCAGCCACAACCTCCCTGAAGCTTTCTTT

V gene: TRBV2
clone size: .
J gene: TRBJ2-3
D gene: .
CDR3 protein: CASSVSGTRSTDTQYF
CDR3 DNA: TGTGCCAGCAGTGTATCCGGGACTCGTAGCACAGATACGCAGTATTTT

V gene: TRBV4-1
clone size: few
J gene: TRBJ1-3
D gene: .
CDR3 protein: CASSPSGRETWGNTIYF
CDR3 DNA: TGCGCCAGCAGCCCAAGCGGCCGCGAAACTTGGGGAAACACCATATATTTT

V gene: TRBV28
clone size: .
J gene: TRBJ2-1
D gene: .
CDR3 protein: CASSPSITTEFKSSYNEQFF
CDR3 DNA: TGTGCCAGCAGTCCAAGTATCACCACAGAGTTCAAAAGCTCCTACAATGAGCAGTTCTTC

V gene: TRBV2
clone size: once
J gene: TRBJ2-5
D gene: TRBD1
CDR3 protein: CASSWDSTETQYF
CDR3 DNA: TGTGCCAGCAGCTGGGACAGTACGGAGACCCAGTACTTC

V gene: TRBV3-1/TRBV3-2
clone size: .
J gene: TRBJ2-1
D gene: TRBD1
CDR3 protein: CASNTQGADEQFF
CDR3 DNA: TGTGCCAGCAACACACAGGGGGCCGATGAGCAGTTCTTC

V gene: TRBV5-6
clone size: .
J gene: TRBJ2-2
D gene: TRBD2
CDR3 protein: CASSPTGTSFTGELFF
CDR3 DNA: TGTGCCAGCAGCCCGACCGGGACTAGTTTTACCGGGGAGCTGTTTTTT

V gene: TRBV18
clone size: .
J gene: TRBJ2-7
D gene: TRBD1
CDR3 protein: CASSVGQGAPEQYF
CDR3 DNA: TGTGCCAGCTCGGTTGGACAGGGGGCTCCCGAGCAGTACTTC

V gene: TRBV28
clone size: few
J gene: TRBJ1-2
D gene: TRBD1
CDR3 protein: CASSSQGGANYGYTF
CDR3 DNA: TGTGCCAGCAGTTCCCAAGGGGGCGCAAACTATGGCTACACCTTC

V gene: TRBV9
clone size: .
J gene: TRBJ2-5
D gene: .
CDR3 protein: CASSVATGRGQETQYF
CDR3 DNA: TGTGCCAGCAGCGTAGCTACCGGCAGAGGACAAGAGACCCAGTACTTC

V gene: TRBV6-5
clone size: .
J gene: TRBJ2-1
D gene: .
CDR3 protein: CASCRDGNEQFF
CDR3 DNA: TGTGCCAGCTGCAGGGATGGGAATGAGCAGTTCTTC

V gene: TRBV28
clone size: .
J gene: TRBJ1-2
D gene: .
CDR3 protein: CASSPPYRDGGYTF
CDR3 DNA: TGTGCCAGCAGTCCCCCTTACAGGGATGGAGGCTACACCTTC

V gene: TRBV5-1
clone size: .
J gene: TRBJ1-1
D gene: .
CDR3 protein: CASSKDRRDTEAFF
CDR3 DNA: TGCGCCAGCAGCAAGGACAGAAGGGACACTGAAGCTTTCTTT

V gene: TRBV6-1
clone size: .
J gene: TRBJ1-2
D gene: .
CDR3 protein: CASSEGAGHYGYTF
CDR3 DNA: TGTGCCAGCAGTGAAGGGGCAGGGCACTATGGCTACACCTTC

V gene: TRBV2
clone size: .
J gene: TRBJ1-3
D gene: .
CDR3 protein: CASTRGDSGNTIYF
CDR3 DNA: TGTGCCAGCACCCGGGGAGACTCTGGAAACACCATATATTTT

V gene: TRBV7-2
clone size: .
J gene: TRBJ2-1
D gene: .
CDR3 protein: CASGWRGPYEQFF
CDR3 DNA: TGTGCCAGTGGCTGGCGGGGTCCCTATGAGCAGTTCTTC

V gene: TRBV12-3/TRBV12-4
clone size: .
J gene: TRBJ1-2
D gene: .
CDR3 protein: CASSPHRYGYTF
CDR3 DNA: TGTGCCAGCAGTCCCCACCGGTATGGCTACACCTTC

V gene: TRBV29-1
clone size: .
J gene: TRBJ2-1
D gene: TRBD2
CDR3 protein: CSVLERGSNNEQFF
CDR3 DNA: TGCAGCGTTCTGGAGCGGGGGAGCAACAATGAGCAGTTCTTC

V gene: TRBV2
clone size: .
J gene: TRBJ1-1
D gene: .
CDR3 protein: CASVGEFYTEAFF
CDR3 DNA: TGTGCCAGCGTCGGGGAGTTCTACACTGAAGCTTTCTTT

V gene: TRBV6-5
clone size: .
J gene: TRBJ2-2
D gene: TRBD1
CDR3 protein: CASRPGTGLAGELFF
CDR3 DNA: TGTGCCAGCAGACCCGGGACAGGGCTTGCCGGGGAGCTGTTTTTT

V gene: TRBV5-1
clone size: .
J gene: TRBJ1-2
D gene: TRBD1
CDR3 protein: CASSLSTGTANYGYTF
CDR3 DNA: TGCGCCAGCAGCTTATCTACCGGGACAGCAAACTATGGCTACACCTTC

V gene: TRBV19
clone size: once
J gene: TRBJ1-4
D gene: .
CDR3 protein: CASSTQQPILLFF
CDR3 DNA: TGTGCCAGTAGTACCCAACAGCCCATTTTACTGTTTTTT

V gene: TRBV28
clone size: .
J gene: TRBJ2-7
D gene: TRBD1
CDR3 protein: CASSTYRGSTSYEQYF
CDR3 DNA: TGTGCCAGCAGCACATACAGGGGTTCGACCTCCTACGAGCAGTACTTC

V gene: TRBV5-1
clone size: .
J gene: TRBJ2-7
D gene: .
CDR3 protein: CASSVTFDSFSEQYF
CDR3 DNA: TGCGCCAGCAGCGTGACATTCGACAGTTTTTCCGAGCAGTACTTC

V gene: TRBV12-3/TRBV12-4
clone size: few
J gene: TRBJ1-1
D gene: .
CDR3 protein: CASSLAGRRTAFF
CDR3 DNA: TGTGCCAGCAGTTTAGCGGGGAGACGAACAGCTTTCTTT

V gene: TRBV9
clone size: .
J gene: TRBJ2-2
D gene: TRBD1
CDR3 protein: CASSAGQGYTGELFF
CDR3 DNA: TGTGCCAGCAGCGCCGGACAGGGGTACACCGGGGAGCTGTTTTTT

V gene: TRBV5-1
clone size: .
J gene: TRBJ1-3
D gene: .
CDR3 protein: CASSSGTDSSSGNTIYF
CDR3 DNA: TGCGCCAGCAGCTCCGGGACGGACAGCAGCTCTGGAAACACCATATATTTT

V gene: TRBV4-2
clone size: .
J gene: TRBJ2-2
D gene: TRBD2
CDR3 protein: CASSQGLAGAVGGELFF
CDR3 DNA: TGTGCCAGCAGCCAAGGACTAGCGGGGGCGGTGGGCGGGGAGCTGTTTTTT

V gene: TRBV27
clone size: .
J gene: TRBJ1-5
D gene: .
CDR3 protein: CASSLGRGSNQPQHF
CDR3 DNA: TGTGCCAGCAGTTTGGGCAGGGGCAGCAATCAGCCCCAGCATTTT

V gene: TRBV6-6
clone size: .
J gene: TRBJ1-2
D gene: TRBD1
CDR3 protein: CASSQKSGTEDYTF
CDR3 DNA: TGTGCCAGCAGTCAAAAATCCGGGACAGAGGACTACACCTTC

V gene: TRBV9
clone size: .
J gene: TRBJ2-3
D gene: TRBD2
CDR3 protein: CASSVVDSGTDTQYF
CDR3 DNA: TGTGCCAGCAGCGTAGTCGATAGCGGGACAGATACGCAGTATTTT

V gene: TRBV7-2
clone size: .
J gene: TRBJ2-1
D gene: .
CDR3 protein: CASRLAGPGYNEQFF
CDR3 DNA: TGTGCCAGCAGACTGGCGGGGCCGGGGTACAATGAGCAGTTCTTC

V gene: TRBV11-2
clone size: .
J gene: TRBJ1-1
D gene: .
CDR3 protein: CASSLLEGNTEAFF
CDR3 DNA: TGTGCCAGCAGCTTACTAGAGGGAAACACTGAAGCTTTCTTT

V gene: TRBV5-6
clone size: once
J gene: TRBJ2-5
D gene: .
CDR3 protein: CASSPWGGAQETQYF
CDR3 DNA: TGTGCCAGCAGCCCTTGGGGGGGGGCGCAAGAGACCCAGTACTTC

V gene: TRBV2
clone size: .
J gene: TRBJ1-1
D gene: .
CDR3 protein: CASTSLSRTFF
CDR3 DNA: TGTGCCAGCACCTCACTATCACGCACTTTCTTT

V gene: TRBV7-2
clone size: .
J gene: TRBJ1-1
D gene: TRBD1
CDR3 protein: CASSTSGTGNTEAFF
CDR3 DNA: TGTGCCAGCAGCACATCCGGGACAGGGAACACTGAAGCTTTCTTT

V gene: TRBV4-3
clone size: .
J gene: TRBJ1-4
D gene: TRBD1
CDR3 protein: CASSQGQGSEKLFF
CDR3 DNA: TGCGCCAGCAGCCAAGGACAGGGGAGCGAAAAACTGTTTTTT